The 24 T cell receptor beta chains below come from one sample, sequenced in a study of Ad26.COV2.S vaccination and SARS-CoV-2 variants. The treatment denotes: around 19 received Ad26.COV2.S at low or high dose, single or two shots; several received placebo; per-sample allocation not given. Day 63 after the first vaccine or placebo injection was the time point for sampling. Assay used: immunoSEQ multiplex PCR; TCRdb lists only in-frame clones, some missing. This table holds roughly 300,000 clones, roughly 90% found once. Sequenced material: peripheral blood, taken in a trial of Ad26.COV2.S vaccine versus placebo. These receptors were collected from a person between 18 and 65 years old who received the Ad26.COV2.S COVID-19 vaccine or a placebo.

The chain is built from TRBV7-3 and TRBJ2-3; D not certain. Germline lookup yields CDR1 SGHTA and CDR2 FQGTGA. The CDR3 covers 14 residues. The V gene lost 2 bases and the J gene lost 3 bases, with 9 bases spanning the gap. The CDR3 region has the DNA TGTGCCAGCAGCTTAGATGTCCAAACAGATACGCAGTATTTT. This gives the protein CASSLDVQTDTQYF. The entire variable domain, with the rest obtained from reference TRBV7-3 and TRBJ2-3, is as follows: GAGVSQTPSNKVTEKGKYVELRCDPISGHTALYWYRQSLGQGPEFLIYFQGTGAADDSGLPNDRFFAVRPEGSVSTLKIQRTERGDSAVYLCASSLDVQTDTQYFGPGTRLTVL.

This clone has only one observation. The chain joins TRBV5-1 to TRBJ1-1, with unresolved D. This CDR3 spans 14 amino acids. V gave up 3 bases and J gave up 0 bases, with 9 bases separating them. Germline V gene data show CDR1 as SGHRS and CDR2 as YFSETQ. Written as DNA, the CDR3 is TGCGCCAGCAGCTATCTCGCCATGAACACTGAAGCTTTCTTT. Translated: CASSYLAMNTEAFF.

The chain is built from TRBV2 and TRBJ1-5; D gene ambiguous. The ends were cut back, 7 bases at V and 2 bases at J, with 6 bases in the middle. The CDR3 totals 12 residues. CDR1 is SNHLY and CDR2 is FYNNEI in the germline V gene. The CDR3 spells CASTLGNQPQHF. CDR3 in DNA: TGTGCCAGCACCTTGGGCAATCAGCCCCAGCATTTT.

The rearrangement uses TRBV5-1 and TRBJ2-6; TRBD1 aligns across 9 bases. Germline V lookup: CDR1 SGHRS, CDR2 YFSETQ. The CDR3 totals 18 residues. J was trimmed by 1 base and V by 2 bases; bases with no gene match: 7. CDR3: CASSFGQGRMSGANVLTF. The CDR3 coding sequence is TGCGCCAGCAGCTTCGGACAGGGGCGGATGTCTGGGGCCAACGTCCTGACTTTC.

The V and J genes are TRBV15 and TRBJ2-6; D gene uncertain. Trimming shortened V by 1 base and J by 0 bases, and 4 bases separated the two germline ends. The germline CDR1 and CDR2 sequences are LNHNV and YYDKDF (reference sequence). CDR3 length: 15 amino acids. DNA for the CDR3: TGTGCCACCAGCAGAGCTGGCTCTGGGGCCAACGTCCTGACTTTC. This gives the protein CATSRAGSGANVLTF.

The gene calls are TRBV6-4 and TRBJ1-4, with TRBD1 as a possible D gene (5 bases). Germline V gene data show CDR1 as MRHNA and CDR2 as SNTAGT. With 6 bases removed from V and 4 bases from J, the gap between germline ends came to 9 bases. The CDR3 is made up of 13 amino acids. CDR3 amino acids: CASRDSYNEKLFF. DNA for the CDR3: TGTGCCAGCAGAGACAGTTATAATGAAAAACTGTTTTTT.

The chain is built from TRBV9 and TRBJ2-5; 9 nucleotides agree with TRBD1. Germline V lookup: CDR1 SGDLS, CDR2 YYNGEE. V was pared by 3 bases and J by 6 bases, with 9 bases of the junction left unmatched. The CDR3 is made up of 15 amino acids. CDR3 DNA sequence: TGTGCCAGCAGCGCGGGACAGGGTTTGGTGAAGACCCAGTACTTC. Amino acids: CASSAGQGLVKTQYF. The variable domain in full, with the rest retrieved from reference TRBV9 and TRBJ2-5, is DSGVTQTPKHLITATGQRVTLRCSPRSGDLSVYWYQQSLDQGLQFLIQYYNGEERAKGNILERFSAQQFPDLHSELNLSSLELGDSALYFCASSAGQGLVKTQYFGPGTRLLVL.

The J gene is TRBJ2-5, the V gene TRBV24-1, with 14 bases fitting TRBD2. CDR3 length: 19 amino acids. V lost 5 bases to trimming and J lost 6 bases; unmatched junction nucleotides: 16. CDR1 is KGHDR and CDR2 is SFDVKD in the germline V gene. CDR3 bases: TGTGCCACCAGTGGAGGGGGAGTCGGGACTAGCGGGAGAAAACAGACCCAGTACTTC. It encodes CATSGGGVGTSGRKQTQYF.

This chain uses TRBV19 with TRBJ2-7; 9 nucleotides align to TRBD1. The CDR3 is 15 residues long. Germline V gives CDR1 LNHDA, CDR2 SQIVND (reference sequence). Unmatched junction bases numbered 11, after V lost 5 bases and J lost 6 bases. CDR3 protein: CASSLTGTGLTEQYF. CDR3 nucleotides: TGTGCCAGTAGTTTAACCGGGACAGGGTTGACCGAGCAGTACTTC.

This sequence joins TRBV6-6 and TRBJ2-4, with 10 bases aligning to TRBD1. Germline CDR1 reads MNHNY; CDR2 reads SVGAGI (reference sequence). With 6 bases clipped from V and 8 bases from J, the junction kept 10 bases outside the gene matches. The CDR3 sequence is 15 residues long. CDR3 sequence: CASRRQGARRDIQYF. The CDR3 nucleotides read TGTGCCAGCAGGAGACAGGGGGCGCGGAGGGACATTCAGTACTTC.

The rearrangement uses TRBV4-1 and TRBJ2-7; D is unresolved. Germline V gene data show CDR1 as MGHRA and CDR2 as YSYEKL. Trimming took off 0 bases at V and 3 bases at J, with 6 bases between the two ends. The CDR3 spans 13 residues. CDR3 region: CASSQDPNYEQYF. The DNA for the CDR3 is TGCGCCAGCAGCCAAGATCCCAACTACGAGCAGTACTTC.

The chain combines TRBV2 with TRBJ2-6, with D hard to call. The ends were cut back, 7 bases at V and 0 bases at J, with 10 bases in the middle. The germline CDR1 and CDR2 sequences are SNHLY and FYNNEI. The CDR3 totals 15 residues. The CDR3 DNA is TGTGCCAGCAACAGACACTCCTCTGGGGCCAACGTCCTGACTTTC. Encoded protein: CASNRHSSGANVLTF.

This chain connects TRBV4-2 to TRBJ2-5; perhaps TRBD1 as D (6 bases). This CDR3 has 14 amino acids. The V end lost 1 base, the J end lost 2 bases, and 8 bases lay between the germline ends. CDR1 is LGHNA and CDR2 is YNFKEQ in the germline V gene. CDR3 coding DNA: TGTGCCAGCAGCCAAGGGACAGAACAAGAGACCCAGTACTTC. Its translation is CASSQGTEQETQYF.

The rearrangement uses TRBV10-3 and TRBJ1-2; no firm D call. The V gene's germline CDR1 is ENHRY and CDR2 SYGVKD. This CDR3 spans 11 amino acids. V gave up 3 bases and J gave up 8 bases, with 7 bases separating them. The DNA for the CDR3 is TGTGCCATCAGTGACCCCAGGGGCTACACCTTC. Translation gives CAISDPRGYTF.

The rearrangement joins TRBV4-3 to TRBJ1-5; D not certain. Germline V CDR1 and CDR2: LGHNA, YSLEER. Trimming stripped 1 base from V and 6 bases from J, with 10 bases between. This CDR3 comprises 14 residues. CDR3 in amino acids: CASSQGVWGQPQHF. CDR3 DNA: TGCGCCAGCAGCCAAGGGGTATGGGGTCAGCCCCAGCATTTT.

The gene calls are TRBV5-1 and TRBJ2-2; 12 nucleotides agree with TRBD2. Germline V CDR1 and CDR2: SGHRS, YFSETQ. The trim removed 7 bases at V and 6 bases at J, leaving 1 base unmatched. This CDR3 has 13 amino acids. CDR3 loop: CASGLAGSGELFF. DNA for the CDR3: TGCGCCAGCGGACTAGCGGGATCCGGGGAGCTGTTTTTT. The whole variable domain, filled in from reference TRBV5-1 and TRBJ2-2, reads KAGVTQTPRYLIKTRGQQVTLSCSPISGHRSVSWYQQTPGQGLQFLFEYFSETQRNKGNFPGRFSGRQFSNSRSEMNVSTLELGDSALYLCASGLAGSGELFFGEGSRLTVL.

The chain uses TRBV27 and TRBJ2-3; D is unclear. CDR1 and CDR2 from the germline V gene are MNHEY and SMNVEV (reference sequence). The CDR3 totals 13 residues. V was pared by 8 bases and J by 1 base, with 10 bases between. The CDR3: CASAPLGTDTQYF. The DNA of the CDR3 is TGTGCCAGCGCCCCACTGGGCACAGATACGCAGTATTTT.

V usage is TRBV25-1 and J usage is TRBJ2-7; no definite D call. The CDR3 loop spans 13 amino acids. Germline CDR1 is MGHDK and CDR2 is SYGVNS. V lost 2 bases and J lost 3, with 8 bases in between. CDR3 in DNA: TGTGCCAGCAGTGAAGAATCCTTCTACGAGCAGTACTTC. Translating it yields CASSEESFYEQYF.

V and J are TRBV7-2 and TRBJ2-2; 11 nucleotides match TRBD2. Germline values: CDR1 SGHTA, CDR2 FQGNSA. V lost 3 bases to trimming and J lost 7 bases; unmatched junction nucleotides: 7. The CDR3 consists of 16 residues. The DNA for the CDR3 is TGTGCCAGCAGCTTCACTAGCGGGGGCCGGGGCGGGGAGCTGTTTTTT. Its protein is CASSFTSGGRGGELFF.

This clone was recorded once. This rearrangement joins TRBV5-1 to TRBJ1-6; weak D call: TRBD1 (6 bases). Germline loops: CDR1 SGHRS, CDR2 YFSETQ. V lost 4 bases and J lost 8, with 22 bases in between. The length of the CDR3 is 17 residues. The CDR3 coding sequence is TGCGCCAGCAGCCTCCAGGGGCTATCAGCCAAGTATTCACCCCTCCACTTT. Its protein is CASSLQGLSAKYSPLHF. Full variable domain (outside the CDR3, taken from reference TRBV5-1 and TRBJ1-6): KAGVTQTPRYLIKTRGQQVTLSCSPISGHRSVSWYQQTPGQGLQFLFEYFSETQRNKGNFPGRFSGRQFSNSRSEMNVSTLELGDSALYLCASSLQGLSAKYSPLHFGNGTRLTVT.

The V gene is TRBV6-1, the J gene TRBJ2-1; maybe TRBD2 (6 bases). The V and J ends lost 2 bases and 0 bases respectively, with 11 bases between them. The CDR3 spans 16 residues. Germline V gene sequence: CDR1 MNHNS, CDR2 SASEGT. The CDR3 loop is CASSEYGGGSYNEQFF. The CDR3 DNA reads TGTGCCAGCAGTGAATATGGGGGAGGCTCCTACAATGAGCAGTTCTTC.

This chain connects TRBV5-4 to TRBJ1-1; a possible D gene is TRBD1 (6 bases). The germline V and J ends were trimmed by 2 bases and 2 bases, with 13 bases remaining between them. CDR1 SGHNT and CDR2 YYREEE come from the germline V gene (reference sequence). The CDR3 is 15 residues long. The CDR3 coding sequence is TGTGCCAGCAGCTTAGGACAGATAGTAAACACTGAAGCTTTCTTT. It translates to CASSLGQIVNTEAFF. Full variable domain (missing parts from reference TRBV5-4 and TRBJ1-1): ETGVTQSPTHLIKTRGQQVTLRCSSQSGHNTVSWYQQALGQGPQFIFQYYREEENGRGNFPPRFSGLQFPNYSSELNVNALELDDSALYLCASSLGQIVNTEAFFGQGTRLTVV.

V usage is TRBV14 and J usage is TRBJ2-7; TRBD2 might be the D (5 bases). The CDR3 spans 14 residues. V lost 1 base and J 4 bases, leaving 11 bases between the germline ends. In germline, CDR1 is SGHDN, CDR2 FVKESK. Here the CDR3 reads CASSQVQRGYEQYF. CDR3 DNA: TGTGCCAGCAGCCAAGTCCAGCGAGGGTACGAGCAGTACTTC. Using reference TRBV14 and TRBJ2-7 for the parts outside the CDR3, the full variable domain is EAGVTQFPSHSVIEKGQTVTLRCDPISGHDNLYWYRRVMGKEIKFLLHFVKESKQDESGMPNNRFLAERTGGTYSTLKVQPAELEDSGVYFCASSQVQRGYEQYFGPGTRLTVT.

The chain carries TRBV7-2 and TRBJ2-1, with 7 bases aligning to TRBD1. CDR3 length equals 16 residues. V gave up 2 bases and J gave up 8 bases; unmatched junction bases: 12. In germline, CDR1 is SGHTA, CDR2 FQGNSA. Here the CDR3 reads CASSLHGDSHGDEQFF. DNA for the CDR3: TGTGCCAGCAGCTTACATGGGGACAGCCATGGCGATGAGCAGTTCTTC.